A single sample is the source of the 10 T cell receptor beta chains below, sequenced in a study of shared T cell receptors in the human thymus. Assay used: immunoSEQ multiplex PCR; TCRdb lists only in-frame clones, some missing. The table records some 720,000 clones, roughly 90% of them present only once. These data were also filed under a second study, of human thymus T cells.

Sequenced material: thymocytes. All receptors derive from a boy under two years old with a congenital heart defect.

The V gene is TRBV6-5, the J gene TRBJ2-5; 7 bases agree with TRBD1. This CDR3 has 14 amino acids. In germline, CDR1 is MNHEY, CDR2 SVGAGI. The V and J ends lost 4 bases and 1 base, in that order; junction bases with no gene match: 3. The DNA of the CDR3 is TGTGCCAGCAGTTTGGGACAGTTCCAAGAGACCCAGTACTTC. Encoded protein: CASSLGQFQETQYF.

This chain joins TRBV5-1 and TRBJ1-2, with TRBD1 identical over 7 bases. After removal of 0 bases from V and 5 bases from J, the junction contained 4 bases not matched to a gene. Germline CDR1 is SGHRS and CDR2 is YFSETQ. The CDR3 extends over 14 amino acids. CDR3 nucleotides: TGCGCCAGCAGCTTGGAGGGGGCTGGTTATGGCTACACCTTC. Translating it yields CASSLEGAGYGYTF.

V gene TRBV12-1 combines with J gene TRBJ1-5; TRBD1 is taken as the D call from the table, unchecked against the DNA. TRBV12-1 is described as a pseudogene. The CDR3 is made up of 14 amino acids. CDR3 DNA: TGTGCCAGCAGCTTTGACAGGGTGGGTCAGCCCCAGCATTTT. It yields the protein CASSFDRVGQPQHF.

J is TRBJ2-1 and V is TRBV4-1, with 11 bases matching TRBD1. The length of the CDR3 is 17 residues. CDR1 is MGHRA, CDR2 YSYEKL, per germline. V dropped 1 base and J dropped 9; count of bases not matched to a gene: 11. The CDR3 DNA is TGCGCCAGCAGCCAAGCAAAAAGGGACAGGGGGTTTCGTGAGCAGTTCTTC. The encoded protein is CASSQAKRDRGFREQFF.

The chain employs TRBV29-1 and TRBJ2-7, with a possible D match to TRBD2 (7 bases). The V gene lost 1 base and the J gene lost 3 bases, with 25 bases spanning the gap. The CDR3 extends over 18 amino acids. Germline V CDR1 and CDR2: SQVTM, ANQGSEA. CDR3 nucleotide sequence: TGCAGCGTTGAAGTTTCAGTCGGGGGCGGGAGACATGGCTACGAGCAGTACTTC. It specifies CSVEVSVGGGRHGYEQYF.

The chain is built from TRBV7-2 and TRBJ2-5; tentatively, D is TRBD1 (7 bases). CDR3 length equals 16 residues. CDR1 is SGHTA, CDR2 FQGNSA, per germline. The germline V and J ends were trimmed by 1 base and 0 bases, with 12 bases remaining between them. CDR3 amino acids: CASSLGGTAHQETQYF. For the CDR3, the DNA is TGTGCCAGCAGCTTAGGCGGGACAGCCCACCAAGAGACCCAGTACTTC. Filled out from reference TRBV7-2 and TRBJ2-5, the complete variable domain reads GAGVSQSPSNKVTEKGKDVELRCDPISGHTALYWYRQSLGQGLEFLIYFQGNSAPDKSGLPSDRFSAERTGGSVSTLTIQRTQQEDSAVYLCASSLGGTAHQETQYFGPGTRLLVL.

The chain carries TRBV4-1 and TRBJ2-5; TRBD1 agrees at 7 bases. Germline loops: CDR1 MGHRA, CDR2 YSYEKL. This CDR3 has 15 residues. V was clipped by 0 bases and J by 4 bases; unmatched bases: 5. CDR3 region: CASSQEEGAGETQYF. CDR3 in DNA: TGCGCCAGCAGCCAAGAAGAGGGGGCGGGAGAGACCCAGTACTTC.

The chain joins TRBV19 to TRBJ2-7; maybe TRBD2 (5 bases). Germline CDR1 is LNHDA and CDR2 is SQIVND (reference sequence). The CDR3 totals 17 residues. Trimming stripped 3 bases from V and 5 bases from J, with 23 bases between. In DNA, the CDR3 is TGTGCCAGTAGTATCCGACCTGACGGGAATCCCACCAACGAGCAGTACTTC. It encodes CASSIRPDGNPTNEQYF.

This sequence joins TRBV27 and TRBJ2-2; 7 bases are shared with TRBD1. The CDR3 has 14 amino acids. Germline V gene data show CDR1 as MNHEY and CDR2 as SMNVEV (reference sequence). J was trimmed by 3 bases and V by 6 bases; bases with no gene match: 4. The CDR3 nucleotides read TGTGCCAGCAGGACAGGGCGAGACACCGGGGAGCTGTTTTTT. Protein: CASRTGRDTGELFF.

This clone occurred a few times. The chain employs TRBV7-9 and TRBJ2-5; 7 nucleotides agree with TRBD1. In germline, CDR1 is SEHNR, CDR2 FQNEAQ (reference sequence). V lost 7 bases and J lost 1; bases outside the gene matches: 6. CDR3 size: 14 residues. CDR3 region: CASTSRTGQETQYF. The CDR3 DNA reads as TGTGCCAGCACCTCCCGGACAGGCCAAGAGACCCAGTACTTC.